A single sample is the source of the 7 T cell receptor beta chains below, sequenced in a study of early T cells in non-severe SARS-CoV-2 infection. TCRdb reprocessed the 5' RACE reads with MiXCR, giving one entry per CDR3 protein. The table shows tens of thousands of distinct CDR3 sequences, with about 9.9% occurring only once. Sequencing was performed on whole blood. Receptors originate from an adult who was a healthcare worker with PCR-confirmed SARS-CoV-2 infection or an uninfected control (not recorded which).

This clonotype appeared many times. V is TRBV7-9 and J is TRBJ1-5; TRBD1 might be the D (6 bases). CDR1 and CDR2 from the germline V gene are SEHNR and FQNEAQ (reference sequence). This CDR3 spans 16 amino acids. With 3 bases removed from V and 0 bases from J, the gap between germline ends came to 12 bases. CDR3 coding DNA: TGTGCCAGCAGCTTCGGGGGCAGCCTTAGCAATCAGCCCCAGCATTTT. Residues: CASSFGGSLSNQPQHF. Together with reference TRBV7-9 and TRBJ1-5, the CDR3 gives the full variable domain: DTGVSQNPRHKITKRGQNVTFRCDPISEHNRLYWYRQTLGQGPEFLTYFQNEAQLEKSRLLSDRFSAERPKGSFSTLEIQRTEQGDSAMYLCASSFGGSLSNQPQHFGDGTRLSIL.

This clonotype was counted at least ten times. The gene calls are TRBV5-1 and TRBJ2-7; tentatively, D is TRBD1 (6 bases). The germline gives CDR1 SGHRS, CDR2 YFSETQ. This CDR3 has 12 amino acids. V was shortened by 2 bases and J by 5 bases, with 8 bases between the two germline ends. The CDR3 spells CASSFRTDEQYF. The CDR3 nucleotides are TGCGCCAGCAGCTTCCGGACAGACGAGCAGTACTTC.

This clonotype appeared many times. This chain connects TRBV9 to TRBJ2-1; D is possibly TRBD1 (6 bases). V dropped 4 bases and J dropped 4 bases, with 12 bases sitting between them. This CDR3 contains 14 residues. Per germline, CDR1 SGDLS and CDR2 YYNGEE. DNA for the CDR3: TGTGCCAGCAGCCCTCGACAGGCTTACAATGAGCAGTTCTTC. The encoded protein is CASSPRQAYNEQFF.

This clonotype was detected ten times or more. This chain uses TRBV29-1 with TRBJ2-7; D is unresolved. From germline, CDR1 is SQVTM and CDR2 ANQGSEA. CDR3 length equals 13 residues. Trimming took 2 bases from V and 3 from J, leaving 11 bases between them. The CDR3 bases are TGCAGCGTTGAATTAGGTGGCGGCTACGAGCAGTACTTC. Translated, it gives CSVELGGGYEQYF.

In this sample, this clonotype turned up a few times. V and J are TRBV28 and TRBJ2-5; 7 bases fit TRBD1. The CDR3 extends over 17 amino acids. V shed 7 bases and J 3 bases; nucleotides not matched to a gene: 17. From germline, CDR1 is MDHEN and CDR2 SYDVKM. DNA of the CDR3: TGTGCCAGCACCACCTCCGGACAGGATGGGGTCGAAGAGACCCAGTACTTC. This sequence encodes CASTTSGQDGVEETQYF.

The CDR3 loop is CASSLDGMGQGAYEQYF. The CDR3 DNA reads as TGTGCCAGCAGCTTAGATGGTATGGGACAGGGGGCTTACGAGCAGTACTTC. V usage is TRBV11-2 and J usage is TRBJ2-7, with 12 bases fitting TRBD1. Losses at the gene ends were 0 bases for V and 4 bases for J; bases not matched to a gene: 7. Looked up from germline, CDR1 is SGHAT and CDR2 is FQNNGV. CDR3 length: 17 residues.

The chain employs TRBV28 and TRBJ2-7; possibly TRBD2 for D (6 bases). This CDR3 region has 15 residues. The V end was cut by 5 bases, the J end by 3 bases, with 17 bases between. The germline V gene encodes CDR1 MDHEN and CDR2 SYDVKM. The CDR3 DNA follows: TGTGCCAGCAGTACCCGAGCGGGCGCAAACTACGAGCAGTACTTC. Translation gives CASSTRAGANYEQYF.